In its sample, the clone carrying this T cell receptor beta chain was seen once. Its antigen is as yet unknown. Profiled with immunoSEQ multiplex PCR; TCRdb holds only in-frame clones, not every one. Among 69,000 or so clones listed, approximately 83% were seen once. This entry comes from a study of OX40 agonist ivuxolimab in advanced cancers. Turning to the study itself: The patients' treatment was ivuxolimab, an agonistic anti-OX40 (CD134) antibody. Study observations and caveats: Both blood CD4+ and CD8+ T cells showed clonal growth by week 6 at 0.1 to 3.0 mg/kg.

The CDR3 has 13 amino acids. Looked up from germline, CDR1 is SGHDT and CDR2 is YYEEEE. The V end was cut by 2 bases, the J end by 7 bases, with 12 bases between. This chain joins TRBV5-6 and TRBJ2-5, with D perhaps TRBD2 (5 bases). Sequencing was performed on CD4+ or CD8+ T cells sorted from blood, taken in a trial of the OX40 agonist ivuxolimab. The clonotype originates from an adult with an advanced solid tumor such as melanoma, head and neck, liver or kidney cancer. The CDR3 nucleotides read TGTGCCAGCAGCTTCGACTACCAACGGACCCAGTACTTC. Protein product: CASSFDYQRTQYF.